The 14 T cell receptor beta chains reported below all come from one sample, sequenced in a study of untreated major depressive disorder. Study results and caveats: CD4+ T cells from depressed patients used TRBV05-01 (Vbeta 5.1) more often than controls.

The data were produced by immunoSEQ multiplex PCR, yet TCRdb's version contains in-frame clones alone and is incomplete. Here the sample spans roughly 17,000 clones, under 95% being singletons. For these TCRs, the target antigens are not known. The specimen was CD4+ T cells from PBMCs. Receptors were obtained from a woman aged 40-49 years with major depressive disorder.

The V gene is TRBV25-1, the J gene TRBJ1-1; maybe TRBD1 (6 bases). Germline CDR1 MGHDK, CDR2 SYGVNS. The CDR3 is 15 residues long. The germline V and J ends were trimmed by 2 bases and 2 bases, with 12 bases remaining between them. CDR3 residues: CASSEGSGANTEAFF. The CDR3 bases are TGTGCCAGCAGTGAAGGATCAGGGGCCAACACTGAAGCTTTCTTT.

This chain joins TRBV27 and TRBJ1-2; the D is unclear. Per the germline V gene, CDR1 is MNHEY and CDR2 is SMNVEV (reference sequence). V shed 8 bases and J shed 0 bases, with 7 bases lying between them. CDR3 length: 12 amino acids. The CDR3 coding sequence is TGTGCCAGCGGGCAGGCTAACTATGGCTACACCTTC. Amino acid sequence: CASGQANYGYTF.

The V and J genes are TRBV5-6 and TRBJ1-3; D call uncertain. CDR3 length: 16 amino acids. CDR1 and CDR2 from the germline V gene are SGHDT and YYEEEE. Trimming removed 5 bases at V and 10 bases at J, with 25 bases between. In DNA, the CDR3 is TGTGCCAGCAGGTCGTTGGGGATCACAAAATCGGCGACCATATATTTT. Translation gives CASRSLGITKSATIYF.

V and J are TRBV6-1 and TRBJ1-1; 7 nucleotides match TRBD1. The V segment lost 8 bases and the J segment 4 bases; nucleotides outside the gene matches: 7. CDR3 size: 13 residues. Germline V CDR1 and CDR2: MNHNS, SASEGT. The CDR3 DNA follows: TGTGCCAGCCAAGCAGGGGGGAGCACTGAAGCTTTCTTT. Its translation: CASQAGGSTEAFF.

The J gene is TRBJ1-1, the V gene TRBV27, with D unresolved. This CDR3 comprises 13 residues. Germline values: CDR1 MNHEY, CDR2 SMNVEV (reference sequence). V was cut by 2 bases and J by 2 bases, with 6 bases left in between. The CDR3 protein is CASSLTENTEAFF. The CDR3 nucleotides read TGTGCCAGCAGTTTAACAGAAAACACTGAAGCTTTCTTT.

The chain combines TRBV2 with TRBJ2-5; TRBD1 aligns across 9 bases. The CDR3 contains 15 residues. Germline assignment: CDR1 SNHLY and CDR2 FYNNEI. Trimming cost V 8 bases and J 7 bases; bases outside gene matches: 14. The CDR3 DNA follows: TGTGCCAGCTCAACAGGGGGCTTAGGTTCGGGGACCCAGTACTTC. Translating gives CASSTGGLGSGTQYF.

The chain has TRBV27 and TRBJ2-1; TRBD1 is a possible D gene (6 bases). The V gene's germline CDR1 is MNHEY and CDR2 SMNVEV (reference sequence). The V and J ends lost 2 bases and 7 bases respectively, with 18 bases between them. The CDR3 covers 16 residues. The CDR3 region is CASSLESRGGKNEQFF. For the CDR3, the DNA is TGTGCCAGCAGTTTAGAGTCCCGAGGGGGAAAAAATGAGCAGTTCTTC.

The V gene is TRBV4-1, the J gene TRBJ1-4; D gene uncertain. Trimming took 0 bases from V and 7 from J, leaving 12 bases between them. The CDR3 has 15 residues. Germline assignment: CDR1 MGHRA and CDR2 YSYEKL. CDR3 bases: TGCGCCAGCAGCCAAGATCAGAGGGTTGGTGAAAAACTGTTTTTT. Translation: CASSQDQRVGEKLFF.

The rearrangement links TRBV30 to TRBJ2-3, with no clear D. The V end lost 3 bases, the J end lost 6 bases, and 16 bases lay between the germline ends. The germline gives CDR1 GTSNPN, CDR2 SVGIG (reference sequence). The CDR3 covers 14 residues. CDR3 coding DNA: TGTGCCTGGAGAAAGGCGAGGTTTGGGGATACGCAGTATTTT. Amino acid sequence: CAWRKARFGDTQYF.

The V call is TRBV27, the J call TRBJ1-3; 10 bases line up with TRBD1. V was clipped by 6 bases and J by 6 bases; unmatched bases: 11. The CDR3 has 16 residues. CDR1 and CDR2 (germline): MNHEY, SMNVEV (reference sequence). This chain's CDR3 is CASSFLGGTGVNTIYF. DNA for the CDR3: TGTGCCAGCAGCTTTCTTGGTGGGACAGGGGTAAACACCATATATTTT.

The chain uses TRBV6-6 and TRBJ2-7, with D tentatively TRBD1 or TRBD2 (5 bases each). Germline lookup yields CDR1 MNHNY and CDR2 SVGAGI (reference sequence). The V gene lost 2 bases and the J gene lost 0 bases, with 8 bases spanning the gap. The CDR3 consists of 14 residues. The CDR3 protein is CASSYGGGSYEQYV. The CDR3 DNA sequence: TGTGCCAGCAGTTACGGGGGTGGCTCCTACGAGCAGTACGTC.

This clone was seen only a few times. This chain joins TRBV11-3 and TRBJ2-3; no definite D call. The CDR3 length is 14 residues. V was cut by 5 bases and J by 0 bases, with 9 bases left in between. Germline V lookup: CDR1 SGHNT, CDR2 YENEEA. CDR3 loop: CASSLDGSTDTQYF. DNA of the CDR3: TGTGCCAGCAGCCTGGACGGGAGCACAGATACGCAGTATTTT.

The rearrangement links TRBV30 to TRBJ1-5; 7 bases are a match to TRBD1. The CDR3 has 14 amino acids. The V segment lost 5 bases and the J segment 5 bases; nucleotides outside the gene matches: 9. Per the germline V gene, CDR1 is GTSNPN and CDR2 is SVGIG (reference sequence). The CDR3 DNA reads as TGTGCCTGGGACCGACAGGGAATGGATCAGCCCCAGCATTTT. As protein: CAWDRQGMDQPQHF.

This chain connects TRBV18 to TRBJ1-2; 9 nucleotides line up with TRBD1. The CDR3 totals 15 residues. V lost 8 bases, J lost 2 bases, and 9 bases stayed unmatched. The germline CDR1 and CDR2 sequences are KGHSH and LQKENI. The CDR3 DNA sequence: TGTGCCAGCAGAGCGGACAGGGGCGGCAACTATGGCTACACCTTC. Its translation: CASRADRGGNYGYTF.